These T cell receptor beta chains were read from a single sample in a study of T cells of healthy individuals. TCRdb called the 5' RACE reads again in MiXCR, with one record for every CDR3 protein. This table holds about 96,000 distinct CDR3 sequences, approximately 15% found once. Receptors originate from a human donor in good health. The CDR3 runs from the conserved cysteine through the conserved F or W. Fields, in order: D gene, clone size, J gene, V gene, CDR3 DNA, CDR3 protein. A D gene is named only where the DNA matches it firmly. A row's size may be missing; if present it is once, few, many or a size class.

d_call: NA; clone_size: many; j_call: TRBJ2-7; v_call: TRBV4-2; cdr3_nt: TGTGCCAGCAGCCAAGGAAGACTGACACCCCTCCACGAGCAGTACTTC; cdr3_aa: CASSQGRLTPLHEQYF
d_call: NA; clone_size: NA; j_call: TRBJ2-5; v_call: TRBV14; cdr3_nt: TGTGCCAGCAGCCAGCTCCGGACAGTTCAAGAGACCCAGTACTTC; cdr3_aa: CASSQLRTVQETQYF
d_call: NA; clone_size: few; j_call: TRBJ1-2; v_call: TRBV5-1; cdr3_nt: TGCGCCAGCAGCTTCGGCGGGACTAACTATGGCTACACCTTC; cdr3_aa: CASSFGGTNYGYTF
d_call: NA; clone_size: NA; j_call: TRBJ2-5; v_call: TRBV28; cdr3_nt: TGTGCCAGCAGTTTAGCCGGAATCATACAAGAGACCCAGTACTTC; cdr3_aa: CASSLAGIIQETQYF
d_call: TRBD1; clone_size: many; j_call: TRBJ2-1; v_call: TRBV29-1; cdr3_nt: TGCAGCGTGGACAGGGGAGGCAATGAGCAGTTCTTC; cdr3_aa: CSVDRGGNEQFF
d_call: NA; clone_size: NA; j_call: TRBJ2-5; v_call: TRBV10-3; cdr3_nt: TGTGCCATCAGTGTTCGGAGGGAGGACCCGGAGACCCAGTACTTC; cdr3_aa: CAISVRREDPETQYF
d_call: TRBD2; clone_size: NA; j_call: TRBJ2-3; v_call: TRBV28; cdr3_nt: TGTGCCAGCGGGACTAGCGGGAGTAGAGATACGCAGTATTTT; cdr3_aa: CASGTSGSRDTQYF
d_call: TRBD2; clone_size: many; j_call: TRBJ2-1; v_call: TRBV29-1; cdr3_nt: TGCAGCGTTGTCGGGGGGGCCGCCATCGAGCAGTTCTTC; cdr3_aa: CSVVGGAAIEQFF
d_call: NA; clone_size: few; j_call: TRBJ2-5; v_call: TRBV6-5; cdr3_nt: TGTGCCAGCTATACGCCAGGGGCGCGGGAGACCCAGTACTTC; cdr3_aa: CASYTPGARETQYF
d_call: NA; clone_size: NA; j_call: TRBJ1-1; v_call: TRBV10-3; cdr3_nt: TGTGCCATCAGTGGACGGGAAAACACTGAAGCTTTCTTT; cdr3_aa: CAISGRENTEAFF
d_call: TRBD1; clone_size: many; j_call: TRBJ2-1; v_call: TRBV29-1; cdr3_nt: TGCAGCGTGCGCGGACAGGGTTCAAGTGAGCAGTTCTTC; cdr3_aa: CSVRGQGSSEQFF
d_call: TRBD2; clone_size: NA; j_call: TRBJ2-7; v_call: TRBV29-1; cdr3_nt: TGCAGCGTGGCCCTAGCGGGAGCCTACGAGCAGTACTTC; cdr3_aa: CSVALAGAYEQYF